This T cell receptor (beta chain) was recovered during a study of shared clonotypes between healthy human individuals. Study context: CD8 memory received one plate per donor, CD8 naive two, CD4 memory three and CD4 naive three.

Sequenced by immunoSEQ multiplex PCR; TCRdb stores in-frame clones only, minus some. Counted here are about 1,900,000 clones, about 95% occurring once; the ten biggest clones make up roughly 1%. The naive CD8 population came from CD45RO-negative cells selected for CCR7, without terminally differentiated effector memory CD45RA+ cells. Concerning this clone: Its antigen is unidentified.

Germline V gene sequence: CDR1 MDHEN, CDR2 SYDVKM. This CDR3 spans 16 amino acids. V dropped 5 bases and J dropped 3; count of bases not matched to a gene: 10. Findings and limits, study-wide: Only a few donors were included, so the genetic and exposure-history diversity represented was limited.

The clonotype comes from a man aged 18 to 29 in good health. Sequenced sample: naive CD8+ T cells sorted from blood. The chain recombines TRBV28 with TRBJ2-7; 10 bases fit TRBD2. DNA for the CDR3: TGTGCCAGCAGTCCCCAGGGCACTAGCGGGAACTACGAGCAGTACTTC. Protein sequence: CASSPQGTSGNYEQYF.